This entry concerns a single TCR beta chain. Amplification of TCR beta CDR3 regions was performed using RNA transcripts as template. TCR CDR3 underwent first-round RT-PCR with the HTBI primer set. TCRdb redid the calling of the multiplex PCR reads with MiXCR, one entry per CDR3 protein. The repertoire has around 280,000 distinct CDR3 sequences, roughly 14% of them found once; the top ten carry approximately 8.6%. The study enrolled patients aged 18 to 65 with newly diagnosed hyperthyroidism of under 2 months' duration. Diagnoses rested on clinical symptoms, serum thyroxine and TRAb, thyroid ultrasound and orbital computed tomography. This sample was taken from a study of T cells in Graves' hyperthyroidism and ophthalmopathy. Study details: At the time of initial diagnosis and before any treatment, peripheral blood was collected.

Sequences were obtained from blood. The receptor comes from a woman aged 25-40 years with Graves' hyperthyroidism that later progressed to Graves' ophthalmopathy.

DNA of the CDR3: TGCGCCAGCAGCCAAGGCGTCGGGACTAGCGGAGAGACCCAGTACTTC. This gives the protein CASSQGVGTSGETQYF. The chain combines TRBV4-1 with TRBJ2-5; 11 nucleotides match TRBD2. Germline-derived CDR1 and CDR2 are MGHRA and YSYEKL. The CDR3 has 16 residues. Trimming took 1 base from V and 4 from J; bases not matched to a gene: 5.